A single sample is the source of the 12 T cell receptor beta chains below, sequenced in a study of cytomegalovirus exposure and HLA in healthy donors. PCR involved 60 Vbeta and 13 Jbeta primers. Profiling relied on immunoSEQ multiplex PCR, and the TCRdb table lists in-frame clones only, not all of them. Among 150,000 to 200,000 clones listed, under 75% were seen once. What was sequenced was PBMCs. These receptors came from a man aged 40-49 years in good health and CMV-seropositive.

This chain links TRBV2 with TRBJ2-7, with 9 bases lining up with TRBD1. The CDR3 extends over 15 amino acids. Germline V CDR1 and CDR2: SNHLY, FYNNEI. J gave up 4 bases and V 5 bases, and 9 bases lay outside the gene matches. CDR3 amino acids: CASSRGQGTSYEQYF. CDR3 in DNA: TGTGCCAGCAGTCGCGGACAGGGGACATCGTACGAGCAGTACTTC.

The chain carries TRBV7-2 and TRBJ1-2; D is undetermined. The CDR3 extends over 15 amino acids. In germline, CDR1 is SGHTA, CDR2 FQGNSA. Trimming removed 1 base at V and 6 bases at J, with 15 bases between. The DNA of the CDR3 is TGTGCCAGCAGCTTAGTTAGTTGGGAGCAGAATGGCTACACCTTC. Amino acids: CASSLVSWEQNGYTF.

The chain couples TRBV11-2 to TRBJ1-1; D may be TRBD1 (6 bases). This CDR3 region has 14 residues. V was cut by 3 bases and J by 1 base, with 9 bases left in between. Germline CDR1 is SGHAT and CDR2 is FQNNGV. The DNA for the CDR3 is TGTGCCAGCAGCTTGGGACATTCGAACACTGAAGCTTTCTTT. This translates into CASSLGHSNTEAFF.

This sequence joins TRBV7-8 and TRBJ1-1; tentatively, D is TRBD1 (5 bases). CDR3 length: 14 amino acids. Trimming pared 5 bases from V and 3 bases from J, leaving 13 bases between. Germline V lookup: CDR1 SGHVS, CDR2 FQNEAQ. CDR3 residues: CASSPHRFDTEAFF. For the CDR3, the DNA is TGTGCCAGCAGCCCGCACAGGTTTGACACTGAAGCTTTCTTT.

The genes are TRBV7-9 and TRBJ2-5; D is unresolved. V was pared by 1 base and J by 7 bases, with 13 bases between. The CDR3 covers 14 residues. CDR1 SEHNR and CDR2 FQNEAQ come from the germline V gene (reference sequence). The CDR3 reads CASSLGALTGTQYF. In DNA form, the CDR3 reads TGTGCCAGCAGCTTAGGAGCCTTAACCGGGACCCAGTACTTC.

This clone turned up a few times. V usage is TRBV29-1 and J usage is TRBJ1-2, with D perhaps TRBD1 (5 bases). This CDR3 comprises 14 residues. CDR1 and CDR2 from the germline V gene are SQVTM and ANQGSEA. V was shortened by 4 bases and J by 0 bases, with 12 bases between the two germline ends. DNA for the CDR3: TGCAGCGTTGGCGGGGCTCCCGCTAACTATGGCTACACCTTC. It yields the protein CSVGGAPANYGYTF.

The chain carries TRBV6-5 and TRBJ2-1; 12 nucleotides agree with TRBD1. V lost 6 bases, J lost 6 bases, and 6 bases stayed unmatched. CDR1 MNHEY and CDR2 SVGAGI come from the germline V gene. The CDR3 is 15 residues long. The CDR3, as DNA: TGTGCCAGCAGACCGGGACAGGGGGCGATCAATGAGCAGTTCTTC. Translation: CASRPGQGAINEQFF.

The V call is TRBV5-6, the J call TRBJ2-4, with D perhaps TRBD2 (5 bases). The CDR3 spans 17 residues. Germline V gene data show CDR1 as SGHDT and CDR2 as YYEEEE. The germline V and J ends were trimmed by 0 bases and 1 base, with 14 bases remaining between them. The DNA of the CDR3 is TGTGCCAGCAGCTTGGTTTCCGGGGAAGGGGCCAAAAACATTCAGTACTTC. It codes for CASSLVSGEGAKNIQYF.

In its sample, this clone was seen a few times. Other DNA sequences within the sample encode an identical CDR3. The chain uses TRBV7-9 and TRBJ2-1; TRBD1 agrees at 8 bases. J gave up 7 bases and V 3 bases, and 5 bases lay outside the gene matches. Germline assignment: CDR1 SEHNR and CDR2 FQNEAQ (reference sequence). The CDR3 length is 14 residues. The DNA of the CDR3 is TGTGCCAGCAGCTTGGCAGGGGGCGGGAATGAGCAGTTCTTC. It specifies CASSLAGGGNEQFF.

The chain employs TRBV10-3 and TRBJ2-7; TRBD1 aligns across 7 bases. Trimming cost V 2 bases and J 0 bases; bases outside gene matches: 1. The CDR3 is 14 amino acids. Germline CDR1 reads ENHRY; CDR2 reads SYGVKD. The CDR3 is CAISEDRDSYEQYF. In DNA, the CDR3 is TGTGCCATCAGTGAGGACAGGGACTCCTACGAGCAGTACTTC.

CDR3 DNA sequence: TGTGCCAGCAGCTATACCGCAGCGGCTGAGACCCAGTACTTC. Residues: CASSYTAAAETQYF. The chain couples TRBV7-8 to TRBJ2-5, with a possible D match to TRBD2 (5 bases). Germline CDR1 reads SGHVS; CDR2 reads FQNEAQ. This CDR3 has 14 amino acids. Trimming pared 4 bases from V and 5 bases from J, leaving 14 bases between.

The V gene is TRBV9, the J gene TRBJ1-5; the match to TRBD1 covers 7 bases. The CDR3 sequence is 14 residues long. V was pared by 0 bases and J by 7 bases, with 4 bases of the junction left unmatched. CDR1 and CDR2 from the germline V gene are SGDLS and YYNGEE. The CDR3 sequence: CASSVDRGYQPQHF. The CDR3 bases are TGTGCCAGCAGCGTAGACAGGGGCTACCAGCCCCAGCATTTT.